Listed here are 5 T cell receptor beta chains from one sample, sequenced in a study of identifying expanded T cells in peripheral blood. The repertoire was sequenced with immunoSEQ multiplex PCR; TCRdb's copy has only in-frame clones and lacks some. Among about 110,000 clones listed, roughly 90% were seen once. The sample taken for sequencing was blood. The source of these receptors is a person between 18 and 75 years old in good health.

This sequence joins TRBV7-6 and TRBJ2-7; D not resolved. Between the trimmed V and J ends, which lost 2 bases and 0 bases, there was a span of 5 bases. Germline CDR1 SGHVS, CDR2 FNYEAQ. The CDR3 is 13 residues long. In DNA form, the CDR3 reads TGTGCCAGCAGCTTATCGGGCTCCTACGAGCAGTACTTC. It is translated as CASSLSGSYEQYF. Filled out from reference TRBV7-6 and TRBJ2-7, the complete variable domain reads GAGVSQSPRYKVTKRGQDVALRCDPISGHVSLYWYRQALGQGPEFLTYFNYEAQQDKSGLPNDRFSAERPEGSISTLTIQRTEQRDSAMYRCASSLSGSYEQYFGPGTRLTVT.

The V and J genes are TRBV10-1 and TRBJ2-2; D might be TRBD1 (6 bases). The V and J ends lost 0 bases and 2 bases respectively, with 10 bases between them. Germline V lookup: CDR1 WNHNN, CDR2 SYGVQD (reference sequence). This CDR3 contains 16 residues. The CDR3 region has the DNA TGCGCCAGCAGTGAGTCCAGGGACACAAACACCGGGGAGCTGTTTTTT. Its translation: CASSESRDTNTGELFF.

V gene TRBV19 combines with J gene TRBJ1-2; TRBD1 matches at 10 bases. The CDR3 has 16 residues. Germline assignment: CDR1 LNHDA and CDR2 SQIVND (reference sequence). The V and J ends lost 2 bases and 5 bases, in that order; junction bases with no gene match: 8. The CDR3 region is CASSITGTGVHYGYTF. DNA of the CDR3: TGTGCCAGTAGTATAACCGGGACAGGGGTCCATTATGGCTACACCTTC.

This clone came up a few times. The same CDR3 arises from other DNA sequences in this sample as well. V is TRBV7-2 and J is TRBJ1-2; 7 bases line up with TRBD1. Germline lookup yields CDR1 SGHTA and CDR2 FQGNSA. This CDR3 comprises 14 residues. J lost 2 bases, V lost 5 bases, and 5 bases had no gene match. CDR3 loop: CASSLGTANYGYTF. The CDR3 region has the DNA TGTGCCAGCAGCCTCGGGACAGCGAACTATGGCTACACCTTC. Together with reference TRBV7-2 and TRBJ1-2, the CDR3 gives the full variable domain: GAGVSQSPSNKVTEKGKDVELRCDPISGHTALYWYRQSLGQGLEFLIYFQGNSAPDKSGLPSDRFSAERTGGSVSTLTIQRTQQEDSAVYLCASSLGTANYGYTFGSGTRLTVV.

The chain carries TRBV5-4 and TRBJ1-2; weak D call: TRBD1 (5 bases). Trimming removed 4 bases from V and 4 bases from J, with 17 bases in between. This CDR3 is built from 15 residues. Germline CDR1 reads SGHNT; CDR2 reads YYREEE (reference sequence). CDR3 region: CASSIGTSPSYGYTF. For the CDR3, the DNA is TGTGCCAGCAGCATTGGGACGTCCCCGTCCTATGGCTACACCTTC.